This T cell receptor beta chain was observed in a study of T-cell reconstitution after alpha-beta-depleted transplantation in children. The ends lost 5 bases at V and 2 bases at J; junction bases unmatched: 8. Germline V gene sequence: CDR1 SNHLY, CDR2 FYNNEI. The CDR3 contains 18 residues. Construction of the TCRbeta library involved unique molecular identifiers. One entry per CDR3 protein, called by TCRdb with MiXCR from the PCR reads. The sample yields about 460,000 distinct CDR3 sequences, around an eighth seen once. The chain couples TRBV2 to TRBJ2-2; 13 bases fit TRBD2. This specimen was PBMCs from the stem cell graft donor, taken from the stem cell graft. The clonotype comes from a human donor who donated a stem cell graft to a child with combined immunodeficiency. CDR3 loop: CASSRTSGRAANTGELFF. The CDR3 nucleotides read TGTGCCAGCAGTCGCACTAGCGGGAGGGCCGCTAACACCGGGGAGCTGTTTTTT.